The 32 T cell receptor beta chains given below trace back to one sample, sequenced in a study of patients and donors after allogeneic stem cell transplantation (TCRdb year 2020). The method was RT-PCR. The sequencer was a NextSeq 550. TCRdb reanalyzed the raw reads on its own, using fastp at Q25 for trimming and MiXCR for clone calling, and kept in-frame beta chains. Rows merge per CDR3 protein into single entries with the most common DNA and genes. For this sample there are over 150,000 distinct CDR3 sequences; over 25% appear just once. The ten largest clones capture about 3.3% of the sample. The source material was blood, either unsorted or a sorted T cell fraction (not recorded which). These receptors came from a human donor who was either an allogeneic HSCT recipient or a stem cell or donor lymphocyte infusion donor (not recorded which). It is not recorded whose cells these are; they may come from a transplant donor.

This chain joins TRBV20-1 and TRBJ2-7; D is unclear. This CDR3 contains 14 residues. Germline lookup yields CDR1 DFQATT and CDR2 SNEGSKA (reference sequence). Trimming shortened V by 5 bases and J by 3 bases, and 17 bases separated the two germline ends. CDR3 protein: CSASRSSRIYEQYF. DNA of the CDR3: TGCAGTGCTTCCCGGTCATCTCGCATCTACGAGCAGTACTTC.

This clonotype has a handful of counts. The chain has TRBV9 and TRBJ2-1; D is uncertain. The CDR3 has 13 residues. V was shortened by 0 bases and J by 4 bases, with 5 bases between the two germline ends. From germline, CDR1 is SGDLS and CDR2 YYNGEE. The CDR3 region is CASSVAPYNEQFF. CDR3 coding DNA: TGTGCCAGCAGCGTAGCGCCGTACAATGAGCAGTTCTTC.

The chain has TRBV10-3 and TRBJ2-7; D possibly corresponds to TRBD1 (5 bases). CDR1 is ENHRY and CDR2 is SYGVKD in the germline V gene. V shed 3 bases and J shed 2 bases, with 11 bases lying between them. The CDR3 length is 14 residues. CDR3 amino acids: CAISDSTEAYEQYF. The CDR3 DNA reads as TGTGCCATCAGTGACTCGACAGAGGCCTACGAGCAGTACTTC.

This clonotype was seen ten or more times. The chain joins TRBV28 to TRBJ1-6, with 8 positions matching TRBD1. The junction had 1 base not matched to a gene; V was cut back by 4 bases and J by 5 bases. There are 14 residues in the CDR3. CDR1 MDHEN and CDR2 SYDVKM come from the germline V gene. CDR3 residues: CASSWGQDNSPLHF. Written as DNA, the CDR3 is TGTGCCAGCAGTTGGGGACAGGATAATTCACCCCTCCACTTT.

This clonotype was found a few times. V gene TRBV9 combines with J gene TRBJ2-3; 8 nucleotides agree with TRBD2. Germline V CDR1 and CDR2: SGDLS, YYNGEE. The CDR3 spans 15 residues. Trimming cost V 6 bases and J 4 bases; bases outside gene matches: 10. The CDR3 sequence: CASKTSANPADTQYF. For the CDR3, the DNA is TGTGCCAGCAAGACTAGCGCCAATCCTGCAGATACGCAGTATTTT.

Only a few counts were recorded for this clonotype. The CDR3 sequence is CSAVRAGSTDTQYF. The CDR3, as DNA: TGCAGTGCCGTACGGGCGGGGAGCACAGATACGCAGTATTTT. The chain combines TRBV20-1 with TRBJ2-3; maybe TRBD2 (6 bases). Per the germline V gene, CDR1 is DFQATT and CDR2 is SNEGSKA (reference sequence). The length of the CDR3 is 14 residues. The ends were cut back, 6 bases at V and 0 bases at J, with 13 bases in the middle.

V is TRBV12-3 or TRBV12-4 and J is TRBJ2-7; weak D call: TRBD1 (5 bases). The CDR3 is 12 amino acids. Trimming took off 5 bases at V and 5 bases at J, with 10 bases between the two ends. The CDR3 DNA is TGTGCCAGCAGTGATGGGGCGGACGAGCAGTACTTC. Protein: CASSDGADEQYF.

There are a few counts of this clonotype. The V and J genes are TRBV11-2 and TRBJ2-3; D call uncertain. Trimming took 11 bases from V and 1 from J, leaving 13 bases between them. Germline V lookup: CDR1 SGHAT, CDR2 FQNNGV. The CDR3 runs to 13 residues. CDR3 coding DNA: TGTGCCTCCCACCGGGCTGGCACAGATACGCAGTATTTT. Its protein is CASHRAGTDTQYF.

This clonotype was observed a few times. The chain links TRBV24-1 to TRBJ2-3; tentatively, D is TRBD1 (7 bases). Trimming removed 5 bases at V and 5 bases at J, with 10 bases between. Germline V CDR1 and CDR2: KGHDR, SFDVKD. The CDR3 runs 13 residues. The CDR3 loop reads CATSGQGGDTQYF. The CDR3 bases are TGTGCCACCAGTGGCCAGGGGGGAGATACGCAGTATTTT.

The chain couples TRBV7-2 to TRBJ2-1; tentatively, D is TRBD2 (5 bases). Germline V gene data show CDR1 as SGHTA and CDR2 as FQGNSA. The V gene lost 1 base and the J gene lost 14 bases, with 15 bases spanning the gap. The CDR3 is made up of 13 amino acids. CDR3 protein: CASSLGQWEMEFF. For the CDR3, the DNA is TGTGCCAGCAGCTTAGGTCAGTGGGAGATGGAGTTCTTC.

V gene TRBV4-3 combines with J gene TRBJ2-3, with 10 bases matching TRBD1. Per the germline V gene, CDR1 is LGHNA and CDR2 is YSLEER. V lost 1 base, J lost 6 bases, and 4 bases stayed unmatched. The CDR3 spans 15 residues. The CDR3 nucleotides read TGCGCCAGCAGCCAAGGGGACAGGGGACGGGATACGCAGTATTTT. It translates to CASSQGDRGRDTQYF.

This clonotype was counted only a few times. The chain has TRBV27 and TRBJ2-3; D not resolved. The CDR3 is made up of 15 amino acids. Germline assignment: CDR1 MNHEY and CDR2 SMNVEV (reference sequence). With 7 bases removed from V and 2 bases from J, the gap between germline ends came to 16 bases. The CDR3 nucleotides are TGTGCCAGCAAGACCCACCAGGATTACACAGATACGCAGTATTTT. Residues: CASKTHQDYTDTQYF.

V and J are TRBV29-1 and TRBJ2-5; no firm D call. CDR1 and CDR2 (germline): SQVTM, ANQGSEA. V lost 0 bases and J 5 bases, leaving 13 bases between the germline ends. The length of the CDR3 is 14 residues. The CDR3 reads CSVEDFGVLETQYF. CDR3 sequence (DNA): TGCAGCGTTGAAGATTTTGGAGTTTTGGAGACCCAGTACTTC.

V gene TRBV4-1 combines with J gene TRBJ1-6, with no clear D. V lost 4 bases to trimming and J lost 6 bases, with 4 bases between them. Germline V CDR1 and CDR2: MGHRA, YSYEKL. This CDR3 contains 12 residues. CDR3 in DNA: TGCGCCAGCAGCCTCATTAATTCACCCCTCCACTTT. It yields the protein CASSLINSPLHF.

The chain employs TRBV27 and TRBJ1-6; TRBD1 aligns across 11 bases. The CDR3 totals 14 residues. The junction had 7 bases not matched to a gene; V was cut back by 10 bases and J by 8 bases. CDR1 is MNHEY and CDR2 is SMNVEV in the germline V gene (reference sequence). The CDR3 here is CATGQGGIHSPLHF. The CDR3 nucleotides are TGTGCCACGGGACAGGGGGGGATCCATTCACCCCTCCACTTT.

The rearrangement uses TRBV27 and TRBJ1-5; TRBD1 matches 9 bases. With 5 bases clipped from V and 6 bases from J, the junction kept 5 bases outside the gene matches. In germline, CDR1 is MNHEY, CDR2 SMNVEV (reference sequence). This CDR3 has 14 amino acids. The CDR3 loop is CASSKTGGGQPQHF. The CDR3 nucleotides read TGTGCCAGCAGTAAGACAGGGGGGGGTCAGCCCCAGCATTTT.

J is TRBJ1-3 and V is TRBV6-5; D unresolved. The V gene lost 6 bases and the J gene lost 0 bases, with 12 bases spanning the gap. In germline, CDR1 is MNHEY, CDR2 SVGAGI. This CDR3 has 15 amino acids. CDR3 region: CASSRTRSSGNTIYF. Written as DNA, the CDR3 is TGTGCCAGCAGCCGAACACGGAGCTCTGGAAACACCATATATTTT.

This clonotype showed up many times. The genes are TRBV7-9 and TRBJ1-5; D is undetermined. Germline V gene data show CDR1 as SEHNR and CDR2 as FQNEAQ (reference sequence). CDR3 size: 12 residues. The V gene lost 1 base and the J gene lost 10 bases, with 8 bases spanning the gap. The CDR3: CASSLDLGPQHF. CDR3 coding DNA: TGTGCCAGCAGCTTAGATCTGGGTCCCCAGCATTTT.

This clonotype has only a few counts. Germline and junction disagree at one end, which may indicate a read error. This chain uses TRBV7-7 with TRBJ1-5, with a weak D call TRBD1 (6 bases). This CDR3 is built from 15 residues. In germline, CDR1 is SSHAT, CDR2 FNYEAQ (reference sequence). CDR3 sequence: CASSRDIPSNQPQHF. CDR3 nucleotides: TGTGCTAGCAGCAGGGACATTCCTTCTAATCAGCCCCAGCATTTT. Full variable domain (rest looked up from reference TRBV7-7 and TRBJ1-5): GAGVSQSPRYKVTKRGQDVTLRCDPISSHATLYWYQQALGQGPEFLTYFNYEAQPDKSGLPSDRFSAERPEGSISTLTIQRTEQRDSAMYRCASSRDIPSNQPQHFGDGTRLSIL.

This clonotype has a handful of counts. CDR3 in amino acids: CASSELAGVYEQYF. The CDR3 DNA is TGTGCCAGCAGTGAACTAGCGGGAGTTTACGAGCAGTACTTC. This chain connects TRBV28 to TRBJ2-7; the match to TRBD2 covers 11 bases. From germline, CDR1 is MDHEN and CDR2 SYDVKM. The trim removed 5 bases at V and 4 bases at J, leaving 4 bases unmatched. This CDR3 has 14 amino acids.

The genes are TRBV4-1 and TRBJ2-5; 8 bases line up with TRBD1. The ends lost 4 bases at V and 1 base at J; junction bases unmatched: 5. Germline-derived CDR1 and CDR2 are MGHRA and YSYEKL. This CDR3 comprises 15 residues. CDR3 residues: CASSRNRGVQETQYF. CDR3 sequence (DNA): TGCGCCAGCAGCCGTAACAGGGGGGTCCAAGAGACCCAGTACTTC.

The V call is TRBV9, the J call TRBJ2-1; D is uncertain. CDR3 length: 11 residues. V was shortened by 2 bases and J by 5 bases, with 2 bases between the two germline ends. Germline loops: CDR1 SGDLS, CDR2 YYNGEE. CDR3 residues: CASSVDNEQFF. The CDR3 DNA reads as TGTGCCAGCAGCGTCGACAATGAGCAGTTCTTC.

This chain joins TRBV24-1 and TRBJ2-1; D could derive from TRBD1 or TRBD2 (6 bases each). Germline V gene lookup returns CDR1 KGHDR and CDR2 SFDVKD. V lost 1 base and J 5 bases, leaving 14 bases between the germline ends. The CDR3 has 16 residues. The CDR3 here is CATSDLGGLADNEQFF. CDR3 nucleotide sequence: TGTGCCACCAGTGATTTAGGGGGGCTGGCGGACAATGAGCAGTTCTTC.

The chain couples TRBV14 to TRBJ2-1, with D possibly matching TRBD1 (6 bases). Germline CDR1 SGHDN, CDR2 FVKESK. The V gene lost 1 base and the J gene lost 8 bases, with 15 bases spanning the gap. The CDR3 length is 15 residues. The CDR3 protein is CASSQVMGTRDEQFF. CDR3 bases: TGTGCCAGCAGCCAAGTTATGGGGACAAGAGATGAGCAGTTCTTC.

V is TRBV4-3 and J is TRBJ2-7; D possibly corresponds to TRBD1 (6 bases). The CDR3 loop spans 16 amino acids. The germline V gene has CDR1 LGHNA and CDR2 YSLEER. Trimming left V 1 base short and J 0 bases short, with 13 bases between. The CDR3 DNA follows: TGCGCCAGCAGCCAAGCTACGGTGGGACACTCCTACGAGCAGTACTTC. Translation gives CASSQATVGHSYEQYF.

This clonotype was observed at least ten times. V gene TRBV12-3 or TRBV12-4 combines with J gene TRBJ1-1; no clear D gene. V shed 6 bases and J shed 6 bases, with 11 bases lying between them. The CDR3 spans 12 residues. This CDR3 is CASRESHSEAFF. In DNA form, the CDR3 reads TGTGCCAGCAGGGAATCCCATTCTGAAGCTTTCTTT.

This clonotype came up once. The chain couples TRBV9 to TRBJ2-1; D not resolved. The germline V and J ends were trimmed by 0 bases and 8 bases, with 6 bases remaining between them. CDR1 is SGDLS, CDR2 YYNGEE, per germline. CDR3 size: 12 residues. CDR3 sequence reads: CASSVGGYEQFF. The CDR3 region has the DNA TGTGCCAGCAGCGTAGGAGGTTATGAGCAGTTCTTC.

A few counts support this clonotype. This chain joins TRBV10-1 and TRBJ1-5; the match to TRBD1 covers 8 bases. This CDR3 region has 17 residues. V trimming: 3 bases; J trimming: 4 bases; junction bases outside the gene matches: 11. The germline gives CDR1 WNHNN, CDR2 SYGVQD (reference sequence). The CDR3 DNA reads as TGCGCCAGCAGTGAAGTCGGGGACAGGTATTGTAATCAGCCCCAGCATTTT. The encoded protein is CASSEVGDRYCNQPQHF.

This chain links TRBV18 with TRBJ1-5, with D possibly TRBD1 on 6 matching bases. CDR3 length: 15 amino acids. Trimming removed 5 bases from V and 2 bases from J, with 13 bases in between. Germline V gene sequence: CDR1 KGHSH, CDR2 LQKENI. The CDR3 region has the DNA TGTGCCAGCTCATCGGGAGAGGGGGGCAATCAGCCCCAGCATTTT. As protein: CASSSGEGGNQPQHF.

The CDR3 DNA reads as TGCAGCGTTGAAAATGGGCTTTCCCCCTACGAGCAGTACTTC. This encodes CSVENGLSPYEQYF. The gene calls are TRBV29-1 and TRBJ2-7; no firm D call. With 2 bases removed from V and 2 bases from J, the gap between germline ends came to 13 bases. This CDR3 comprises 14 residues. Germline V gives CDR1 SQVTM, CDR2 ANQGSEA.

The rearrangement joins TRBV29-1 to TRBJ2-1; D is possibly TRBD1 or TRBD2 (6 bases each). V lost 3 bases to trimming and J lost 0 bases, with 15 bases between them. The CDR3 extends over 16 amino acids. From germline, CDR1 is SQVTM and CDR2 ANQGSEA. CDR3 in amino acids: CSVEGGGGSSYNEQFF. The CDR3 DNA follows: TGCAGCGTTGAGGGGGGCGGAGGGAGCTCCTACAATGAGCAGTTCTTC.

A few counts support this clonotype. The chain uses TRBV6-2 or TRBV6-3 and TRBJ2-1; D gene uncertain. Germline-derived CDR1 and CDR2 are MNHEY and SVGEGT. V was shortened by 5 bases and J by 9 bases, with 8 bases between the two germline ends. The CDR3 is made up of 11 amino acids. CDR3 DNA: TGTGCCAGCAGTGGGATGAGTGAGCAGTTCTTC. Its translation is CASSGMSEQFF.